This is a list of T cell receptor beta chains from one sample in a study of beta chain features in type 1 diabetes. This table comes from immunoSEQ multiplex PCR, and its TCRdb copy is limited to in-frame clones, with some not included. The sample yields about 340,000 clones, less than 9.5% seen once. The sequenced material came from central memory CD4+ T cells from blood. Every receptor here comes from a woman in her late teens or twenties in good health. Each CDR3 is given without its conserved first and last residue.

cdr3_aa,v_call,j_call
AISDPGQGGSQPQH,TRBV10-3,TRBJ1-5
ASSESTAPIQYT,TRBV2,TRBJ1-2
ASSRDGSLSYNEQF,TRBV7-9,-
ASSVGGWGDGYT,TRBV9,TRBJ1-2
ASSHGTNEKLF,TRBV14,TRBJ1-4
ASSPLAGYQF,TRBV18,TRBJ2-1
ASSYSQDIYGYT,TRBV6-5,TRBJ1-2
AWSVRAGGPKGYEQY,TRBV30,TRBJ2-7
ASSPLSGFETQY,TRBV18,TRBJ2-5
ASSLRGVETQY,TRBV7-9,TRBJ2-5
ASSDHGQGRETQY,TRBV25-1,TRBJ2-5
ASSFVDRENTEAF,TRBV7-2,TRBJ1-1
ASSTSLAQGPRPYGYT,TRBV4-3,TRBJ1-2
ASSFFSMGGDTEAF,TRBV28,TRBJ1-1
AMPGHREYGYT,TRBV6-5,TRBJ1-2
ASSNTPSSGNTIY,TRBV27,TRBJ1-3
ASTPRSDTNEKLF,TRBV2,TRBJ1-4
ASIRDRGGRETQY,TRBV6-5,TRBJ2-5
ASSQDFVPYYEQY,TRBV4-3,TRBJ2-7
ASSYDGYT,TRBV6-1,TRBJ1-2
ASSFFGQGGFDEQF,TRBV28,TRBJ2-1
ASMSGTGVFTEAF,TRBV7-9,TRBJ1-1
ASSDRDRGAGANVLT,TRBV5-4,TRBJ2-6
SAAISQGRGEQY,TRBV29-1,TRBJ2-7
ASSLGQTHNEQF,TRBV5-1,TRBJ2-1
ASSVEAQNRGELF,TRBV9,TRBJ2-2
ASSLVTDTQY,TRBV5-1,TRBJ2-3
ASSLWASGLYEQY,TRBV27,TRBJ2-7
ASSLIQGAPGYT,TRBV28,TRBJ1-2
ASNENNQPQH,TRBV28,TRBJ1-5
ASSIPHETQY,TRBV19,TRBJ2-5
ASSLGQKIEKLF,TRBV5-1,TRBJ1-4
ASQKNNEQF,TRBV2,TRBJ2-1
ASSSRDRYTDTQY,TRBV13,TRBJ2-3
ASSLQQGSHEQY,TRBV7-2,TRBJ2-7
ASSLAGPPFTDTQY,TRBV27,TRBJ2-3
ASSLPGLAGEEQF,TRBV11-2,TRBJ2-1
ASSPWGGLDQETQY,TRBV7-9,TRBJ2-5
ASSKRLAGGVNEQF,TRBV2,TRBJ2-1
ASGRRSSGNTIY,TRBV7-2,TRBJ1-3
ASSTPGSSYNEQF,TRBV19,TRBJ2-1
ASSFRREGLTDTQY,TRBV27,TRBJ2-3
ASSLDGQPNTEAF,TRBV5-1,TRBJ1-1
ASSQDKKRPTDTQY,TRBV4-3,TRBJ2-3
SVEWTNYGYT,TRBV29-1,TRBJ1-2
ASSEDIWAF,TRBV2,TRBJ1-1
ASSVRGTSGQRTDTQY,TRBV9,TRBJ2-3
AISDRSRPQH,TRBV10-3,TRBJ1-5
ASSFRKRETQY,TRBV7-2,TRBJ2-5